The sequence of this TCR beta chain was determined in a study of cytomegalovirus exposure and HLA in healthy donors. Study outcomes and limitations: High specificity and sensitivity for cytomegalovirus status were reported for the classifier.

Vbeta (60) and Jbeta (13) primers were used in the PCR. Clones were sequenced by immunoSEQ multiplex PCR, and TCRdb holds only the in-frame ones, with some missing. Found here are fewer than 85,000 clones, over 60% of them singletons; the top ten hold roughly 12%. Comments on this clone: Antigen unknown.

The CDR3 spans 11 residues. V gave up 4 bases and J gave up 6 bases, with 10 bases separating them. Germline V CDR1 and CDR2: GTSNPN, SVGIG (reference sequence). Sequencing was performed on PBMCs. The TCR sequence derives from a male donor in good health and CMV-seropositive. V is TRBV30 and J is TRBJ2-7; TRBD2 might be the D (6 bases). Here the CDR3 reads CAWTSTSEQYF. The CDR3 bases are TGTGCCTGGACCTCGACTAGCGAGCAGTACTTC. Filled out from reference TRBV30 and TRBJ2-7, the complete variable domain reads SQTIHQWPATLVQPVGSPLSLECTVEGTSNPNLYWYRQAAGRGLQLLFYSVGIGQISSEVPQNLSASRPQDRQFILSSKKLLLSDSGFYLCAWTSTSEQYFGPGTRLTVT.